The 24 T cell receptor beta chains presented below share a single source sample, sequenced in a study of blood T cell repertoires in COVID-19 (dated by TCRdb to the early 2020s). Libraries were prepared through the immunoSEQ multiplex PCR assay. TCRdb's version of the immuneACCESS table is confined to in-frame rearrangements and falls short of the full clone set. An unresolved V gene accounts for under half of the shortfall where checked; the remainder is of unknown origin. The sample table shows 100,000 to 150,000 clones, and 80% are seen once. The ten largest clones add up to 15% to 20% of the sample. Material for sequencing was peripheral blood. These receptors all come from a man in his 60s with active or convalescent COVID-19.

This chain uses TRBV10-1 with TRBJ2-2, with a tentative D call TRBD2 (5 bases). The CDR3 loop spans 15 amino acids. The germline V gene has CDR1 WNHNN and CDR2 SYGVQD (reference sequence). V gave up 11 bases and J gave up 2 bases, with 18 bases separating them. CDR3 DNA sequence: TGCGCCCGTTCATTCCCGGGAACCAACACCGGGGAGCTGTTTTTT. Amino acids: CARSFPGTNTGELFF.

This sequence joins TRBV27 and TRBJ2-7; D is possibly TRBD1 (5 bases). Germline-derived CDR1 and CDR2 are MNHEY and SMNVEV (reference sequence). The CDR3 contains 13 residues. The V and J ends lost 2 bases and 1 base respectively, with 6 bases between them. The CDR3 spells CASSLQGSYEQYF. The DNA of the CDR3 is TGTGCCAGCAGTTTACAGGGTTCCTACGAGCAGTACTTC.

The V call is TRBV28, the J call TRBJ2-3, with 7 bases identical to TRBD2. The CDR3 is 16 amino acids. V shed 4 bases, J shed 2 bases, and the junction held 9 bases outside the gene matches. From germline, CDR1 is MDHEN and CDR2 SYDVKM. The DNA of the CDR3 is TGTGCCAGCAGTTACAGCGGGACCGAACCCACAGATACGCAGTATTTT. It yields the protein CASSYSGTEPTDTQYF.

The gene calls are TRBV7-3 and TRBJ2-3; 15 nucleotides align to TRBD2. The CDR3 totals 19 residues. Germline V CDR1 and CDR2: SGHTA, FQGTGA. V lost 1 base to trimming and J lost 1 base; unmatched junction nucleotides: 6. The DNA of the CDR3 is TGTGCCAGCAGCTTAAATGGACTAGCGGGAGGGGTCCGCACAGATACGCAGTATTTT. It specifies CASSLNGLAGGVRTDTQYF.

V is TRBV3-1 (or the pseudogene TRBV3-2) and J is TRBJ2-3; the match to TRBD2 covers 9 bases. The CDR3 extends over 16 amino acids. From germline, CDR1 is LGHDT and CDR2 YNNKEL (reference sequence). The junction had 10 bases not matched to a gene; V was cut back by 5 bases and J by 4 bases. CDR3 nucleotide sequence: TGTGCCAGCAGCTTGATAGCGGGAGTTGGTTCAGATACGCAGTATTTT. Translating gives CASSLIAGVGSDTQYF.

The CDR3 loop is CASSYGRQYSNQPQHF. The CDR3 nucleotides read TGTGCCAGCAGTTACGGACGACAGTATAGCAATCAGCCCCAGCATTTT. V and J are TRBV6-2 or TRBV6-3 and TRBJ1-5, with D perhaps matching TRBD1 (5 bases). Looked up from germline, CDR1 is MNHEY and CDR2 is SVGEGT. V was pared by 2 bases and J by 0 bases, with 11 bases between. The CDR3 extends over 16 amino acids.

The rearrangement links TRBV5-6 to TRBJ2-1, with TRBD2 as a possible D gene (6 bases). The V end was cut by 1 base, the J end by 8 bases, with 19 bases between. This CDR3 is built from 16 residues. From germline, CDR1 is SGHDT and CDR2 YYEEEE. CDR3 sequence (DNA): TGTGCCAGCAGCTTGACGGGGGAGAATGAAGAATATGAGCAGTTCTTC. It yields the protein CASSLTGENEEYEQFF.

In this sample, this clone turned up a few times. CDR3 in DNA: TGTGCCAGCAGCCAATGGGTCGCGGGAGGGCGTACCGGGGAGCTGTTTTTT. Translation gives CASSQWVAGGRTGELFF. The chain carries TRBV3-1 (or the pseudogene TRBV3-2) and TRBJ2-2; TRBD2 aligns across 9 bases. Per germline, CDR1 LGHDT and CDR2 YNNKEL (reference sequence). The V segment lost 2 bases and the J segment 5 bases; nucleotides outside the gene matches: 9. This CDR3 has 17 residues.

To note about this clone: Distinct nucleotide sequences in the sample also encode this CDR3. CDR3 residues: CASSSGNSNQPQHF. The CDR3 DNA is TGTGCCAGCAGCTCCGGGAATAGCAATCAGCCCCAGCATTTT. The rearrangement joins TRBV6-2 or TRBV6-3 to TRBJ1-5; D gene unclear. CDR3 length equals 14 residues. Germline V gene data show CDR1 as MNHEY and CDR2 as SVGEGT. Between the trimmed V and J ends, which lost 6 bases and 0 bases, there was a span of 9 bases.

The chain recombines TRBV7-9 with TRBJ2-3, with 10 nucleotides matching TRBD1. Germline trimming cut 5 bases from V and 6 bases from J; bases unmatched to any gene: 5. This CDR3 region has 14 residues. CDR1 SEHNR and CDR2 FQNEAQ come from the germline V gene (reference sequence). The CDR3 DNA reads as TGTGCCAGCAGCAGATCGGGACAGGGGGATACGCAGTATTTT. It is translated as CASSRSGQGDTQYF.

The rearrangement joins TRBV30 to TRBJ1-6; 9 positions match TRBD1. V lost 4 bases, J lost 8 bases, and 6 bases stayed unmatched. Germline-derived CDR1 and CDR2 are GTSNPN and SVGIG (reference sequence). CDR3 length: 14 amino acids. In nucleotides, the CDR3 is TGTGCCTGGACCCGGGACAGGGTGGATTCACCCCTCCACTTT. It specifies CAWTRDRVDSPLHF.

The rearrangement joins TRBV27 to TRBJ2-7; possible D gene TRBD2, 6 bases. The germline V and J ends were trimmed by 1 base and 2 bases, with 12 bases remaining between them. The CDR3 is 15 residues long. Germline-derived CDR1 and CDR2 are MNHEY and SMNVEV (reference sequence). CDR3 DNA sequence: TGTGCCAGCAGTTTATTGGGCGGGAAGACCTACGAGCAGTACTTC. It encodes CASSLLGGKTYEQYF.

This chain links TRBV27 with TRBJ2-2; 8 bases line up with TRBD2. CDR3 length: 19 residues. Trimming removed 2 bases from V and 1 base from J; junction bases left unmatched: 12. Germline CDR1 MNHEY, CDR2 SMNVEV (reference sequence). The CDR3 region is CASSLRSSGGQRNTGELFF. The CDR3 nucleotides read TGTGCCAGCAGTTTAAGGTCGAGCGGGGGTCAGAGGAACACCGGGGAGCTGTTTTTT.

The chain links TRBV5-1 to TRBJ2-7; 14 nucleotides align to TRBD2. Germline CDR1 and CDR2: SGHRS and YFSETQ. V was clipped by 2 bases and J by 9 bases; unmatched bases: 4. There are 14 residues in the CDR3. In nucleotides, the CDR3 is TGCGCCAGCAGCTTAGGACTAGCGGGAGGTGTGCAGTACTTC. Encoded protein: CASSLGLAGGVQYF. Using reference TRBV5-1 and TRBJ2-7 for the parts outside the CDR3, the full variable domain is KAGVTQTPRYLIKTRGQQVTLSCSPISGHRSVSWYQQTPGQGLQFLFEYFSETQRNKGNFPGRFSGRQFSNSRSEMNVSTLELGDSALYLCASSLGLAGGVQYFGPGTRLTVT.

The chain employs TRBV5-1 and TRBJ2-7, with 7 bases identical to TRBD2. Germline V gives CDR1 SGHRS, CDR2 YFSETQ. This CDR3 contains 13 residues. The J segment lost 3 bases and the V segment lost 0 bases, leaving 0 bases of the junction unmatched. The CDR3 DNA reads TGCGCCAGCAGCTTGGGCGGGGGCTACGAGCAGTACTTC. It translates to CASSLGGGYEQYF.

On this clone: Other DNA sequences from this sample encode an identical CDR3 as well. This chain connects TRBV4-1 to TRBJ2-1; 8 nucleotides match TRBD1. With V trimmed by 4 bases and J by 4 bases, 3 bases remained unmatched. The CDR3 has 14 amino acids. Germline V gene sequence: CDR1 MGHRA, CDR2 YSYEKL. CDR3 residues: CASSRDRGYNEQFF. The CDR3, as DNA: TGCGCCAGCAGCCGTGACAGGGGATACAATGAGCAGTTCTTC.

This clone was detected once. This sequence joins TRBV5-1 and TRBJ2-1; 12 positions match TRBD2. The germline V gene encodes CDR1 SGHRS and CDR2 YFSETQ. The V segment lost 3 bases and the J segment 8 bases; nucleotides outside the gene matches: 6. The CDR3 covers 15 residues. Here the CDR3 reads CASSSATSGSYEQFF. The CDR3 bases are TGCGCCAGCAGCTCGGCGACTAGCGGGAGCTATGAGCAGTTCTTC.

The rearrangement uses TRBV29-1 and TRBJ2-7, with 8 bases fitting TRBD1. Germline V gene lookup returns CDR1 SQVTM and CDR2 ANQGSEA. CDR3 size: 15 residues. V trimming: 7 bases; J trimming: 1 base; junction bases outside the gene matches: 12. In nucleotides, the CDR3 is TGCAGCGCAAACTTCGGGGGACAGGTTTCCTACGAGCAGTACTTC. Translated: CSANFGGQVSYEQYF.

This chain uses TRBV12-5 with TRBJ2-5; TRBD2 aligns across 7 bases. V trimming: 1 base; J trimming: 4 bases; junction bases outside the gene matches: 9. CDR1 and CDR2 (germline): LGHNT, FRNRAP. The CDR3 sequence is 16 residues long. CDR3 sequence (DNA): TGTGCTAGTGGTTTGGGTGCGCAGACTAGCAGAGAGACCCAGTACTTC. It codes for CASGLGAQTSRETQYF. Based on the CDR3 plus reference TRBV12-5 and TRBJ2-5, the full variable domain is DARVTQTPRHKVTEMGQEVTMRCQPILGHNTVFWYRQTMMQGLELLAYFRNRAPLDDSGMPKDRFSAEMPDATLATLKIQPSEPRDSAVYFCASGLGAQTSRETQYFGPGTRLLVL.

The rearrangement uses TRBV15 and TRBJ2-1, with 9 bases lining up with TRBD1. There are 15 residues in the CDR3. CDR1 and CDR2 from the germline V gene are LNHNV and YYDKDF (reference sequence). With 6 bases clipped from V and 8 bases from J, the junction kept 11 bases outside the gene matches. CDR3: CATSERDRVVHEQFF. The CDR3 DNA reads as TGTGCCACCAGTGAGCGGGACAGGGTTGTGCATGAGCAGTTCTTC.

The chain is built from TRBV12-3 or TRBV12-4 and TRBJ2-3; no reliable D call. V was clipped by 5 bases and J by 2 bases, with 8 bases between them. This CDR3 is built from 13 residues. The CDR3 region has the DNA TGTGCCAGCAGTCAGACACCCACAGATACGCAGTATTTT. As protein: CASSQTPTDTQYF.

This clone was counted a few times. V and J are TRBV24-1 and TRBJ2-3; 7 bases are shared with TRBD2. CDR3 size: 16 residues. V was pared by 7 bases and J by 2 bases, with 11 bases of the junction left unmatched. CDR1 KGHDR and CDR2 SFDVKD come from the germline V gene. CDR3 region: CATSPGRAGVTDTQYF. The CDR3 nucleotides read TGTGCCACCAGCCCCGGACGGGCGGGGGTCACAGATACGCAGTATTTT.

The V gene is TRBV10-3, the J gene TRBJ2-5, with a possible D match to TRBD1 (5 bases). V lost 3 bases and J 5 bases, leaving 19 bases between the germline ends. The CDR3 consists of 16 residues. CDR1 is ENHRY, CDR2 SYGVKD, per germline. CDR3 sequence (DNA): TGTGCCATCAGTGATCCTGGGGCAGGTAGGGCGGAGACCCAGTACTTC. This translates into CAISDPGAGRAETQYF.

The V and J genes are TRBV18 and TRBJ2-7; no clear D gene. This CDR3 spans 13 amino acids. Germline V gene lookup returns CDR1 KGHSH and CDR2 LQKENI. V was shortened by 1 base and J by 5 bases, with 9 bases between the two germline ends. The CDR3 nucleotides read TGTGCCAGCTCACCACAACTAAAGGACGAGCAGTACTTC. It codes for CASSPQLKDEQYF.